A single sample gave rise to the 5 T cell receptor beta chains below, sequenced in a study of regulatory T cells in long-lasting Graves disease listed by TCRdb under 2021. Taken with the paper, the label for time point translates to: newly diagnosed GD, antithyroid drugs for less than 3 months. RNA was extracted from PBMCs in TRIzol for both TCR sequencing and RNA sequencing. The library relied on multiplex PCR. For sequencing, an Illumina HiSeq 4000 was employed. TCR beta libraries were built with iRepertoire HTBI primers and Arm-PCR amplification of CDR3 regions. Using fastp at Q25 and MiXCR, TCRdb reprocessed the public reads and kept productive beta chains. Rows are combined by CDR3 protein, so each entry shows the most common genes and DNA. The sample records around 500,000 distinct CDR3 sequences, roughly 13% of which are singletons. The ten largest clonotypes hold 10% of the sample. The sample also formed part of further work on T cells in Graves' hyperthyroidism and ophthalmopathy.

Source: peripheral blood mononuclear cells (PBMCs), taken at new diagnosis, from a patient treated with antithyroid drugs. The receptors shown here come from a man aged 25 to 40 with Graves disease. Donor details come from another sample of the same person, matched by shared clones.

The table lists this clonotype with many counts. V and J are TRBV29-1 and TRBJ2-1; no firm D call. Between the trimmed V and J ends, which lost 3 bases and 6 bases, there was a span of 24 bases. The CDR3 runs 17 residues. From germline, CDR1 is SQVTM and CDR2 ANQGSEA. The CDR3 DNA reads as TGCAGCGTTGATAGGTACAGAGTCTGGTTATTGGGCAATGAGCAGTTCTTC. The encoded protein is CSVDRYRVWLLGNEQFF.

Note on this clonotype: With only one base between it and a far larger clone, this is likely a read error. This rearrangement joins TRBV11-2 to TRBJ2-5; D is unclear. Germline V CDR1 and CDR2: SGHAT, FQNNGV. This CDR3 is 14 amino acids long. The CDR3 loop reads CASSLDETQETRYF. The CDR3 DNA reads as TGTGCCAGCAGCTTAGACGAGACACAAGAGACCCGGTACTTC.

At least ten counts were recorded for this clonotype. J is TRBJ2-2 and V is TRBV15; no firm D call. CDR1 and CDR2 (germline): LNHNV, YYDKDF (reference sequence). With 4 bases removed from V and 2 bases from J, the gap between germline ends came to 11 bases. This CDR3 spans 15 amino acids. The CDR3 bases are TGTGCCACCAGCAAGTCAGGAGACAACACCGGGGAGCTGTTTTTT. This gives the protein CATSKSGDNTGELFF.

There are many counts of this clonotype. The gene calls are TRBV15 and TRBJ2-4; no clear D. Trimming shortened V by 6 bases and J by 4 bases, and 7 bases separated the two germline ends. The CDR3 is 12 residues long. The V gene's germline CDR1 is LNHNV and CDR2 YYDKDF (reference sequence). CDR3 sequence (DNA): TGTGCCACCAGTGTCGGTAAAAACATTCAGTACTTC. This gives the protein CATSVGKNIQYF.

This clonotype appeared many times. The chain has TRBV24-1 and TRBJ2-5, with D perhaps TRBD1 (5 bases). CDR1 KGHDR and CDR2 SFDVKD come from the germline V gene. The V and J ends lost 3 bases and 4 bases respectively, with 11 bases between them. The CDR3 runs 14 residues. CDR3 DNA: TGTGCCACCAGTGATCCAGACAGAAGAGAGACCCAGTACTTC. Its protein product is CATSDPDRRETQYF.